This T cell receptor beta chain was documented in a study of OX40 agonist ivuxolimab in advanced cancers. Sequenced by immunoSEQ multiplex PCR; TCRdb stores in-frame clones only, minus some. The data show about 60,000 clones, approximately 91% seen once. Regarding the study as a whole: The antigens recognized by the expanded peripheral T cells, that is their antigen specificity, were not determined. There was clonal expansion of CD4+ and CD8+ blood T cells by week 6 at 0.1 to 3.0 mg/kg. Also present in some nonresponders was a low level of normalized T-cell clonal expansion.

In regard to this clone: Its cognate antigen is unknown.

The CDR3 runs to 14 residues. Trimming stripped 6 bases from V and 7 bases from J, with 16 bases between. The material sequenced was CD4+ or CD8+ T cells sorted from blood, taken in a trial of the OX40 agonist ivuxolimab. V and J are TRBV23-1 and TRBJ1-5; D remains unclear. TRBV23-1 is noted as an ORF with a role that remains uncertain. The receptor comes from an adult with an advanced solid tumor such as melanoma, head and neck, liver or kidney cancer. The CDR3: CASREAKGWQPQHF. The CDR3 region has the DNA TGCGCCAGCAGGGAGGCAAAGGGATGGCAGCCCCAGCATTTT.